The clone carrying this T cell receptor beta chain was counted a few times. The data derive from a study of blood T cell repertoires in COVID-19. About the study: PBMCs, B-cell-depleted T cells, or T cells provided the cDNA or gDNA that made up the material.

V lost 0 bases and J lost 3; bases outside the gene matches: 7. The length of the CDR3 is 16 residues. The V gene's germline CDR1 is KGHSH and CDR2 LQKENI. Some clones are missing from TCRdb's copy, which holds only in-frame ones; the method was immunoSEQ multiplex PCR. The sample shows 210,000 or so clones, 80% to 90% of them seen only once. This chain uses TRBV18 with TRBJ2-7; 8 positions match TRBD1. This TCR was recovered from a man between 25 and 39 years old with COVID-19, enrolled during active disease. The material sequenced was peripheral blood. The CDR3 loop reads CASSPPPPGGGYEQYF. The CDR3 DNA follows: TGTGCCAGCTCACCACCCCCTCCAGGGGGCGGCTACGAGCAGTACTTC. The full variable domain, with the rest looked up from reference TRBV18 and TRBJ2-7, is NAGVMQNPRHLVRRRGQEARLRCSPMKGHSHVYWYRQLPEEGLKFMVYLQKENIIDESGMPKERFSAEFPKEGPSILRIQQVVRGDSAAYFCASSPPPPGGGYEQYFGPGTRLTVT.